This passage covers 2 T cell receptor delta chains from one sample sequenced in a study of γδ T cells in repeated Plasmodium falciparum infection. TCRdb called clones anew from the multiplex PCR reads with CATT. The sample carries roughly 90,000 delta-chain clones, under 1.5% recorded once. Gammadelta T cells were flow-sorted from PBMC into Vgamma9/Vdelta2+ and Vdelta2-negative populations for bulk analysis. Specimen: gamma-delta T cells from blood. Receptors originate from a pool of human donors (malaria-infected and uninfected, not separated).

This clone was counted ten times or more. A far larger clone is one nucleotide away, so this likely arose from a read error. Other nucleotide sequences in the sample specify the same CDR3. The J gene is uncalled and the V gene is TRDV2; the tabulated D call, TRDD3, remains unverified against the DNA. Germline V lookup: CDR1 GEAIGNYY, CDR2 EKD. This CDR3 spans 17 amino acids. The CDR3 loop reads CACDTVGLGDPTDKLIF. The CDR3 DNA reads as TGTGCCTGTGACACCGTGGGCCTGGGGGATCCTACCGATAAGCTCATCTTT.

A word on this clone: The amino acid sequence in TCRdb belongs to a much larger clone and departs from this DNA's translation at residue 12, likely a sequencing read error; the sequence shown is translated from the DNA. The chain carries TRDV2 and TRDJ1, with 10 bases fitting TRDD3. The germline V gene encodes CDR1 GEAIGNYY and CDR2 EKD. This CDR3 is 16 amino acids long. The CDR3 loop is CACDGLLGDHTYKLIF. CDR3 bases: TGTGCCTGTGACGGTTTACTGGGGGATCACACCTATAAACTCATCTTT.